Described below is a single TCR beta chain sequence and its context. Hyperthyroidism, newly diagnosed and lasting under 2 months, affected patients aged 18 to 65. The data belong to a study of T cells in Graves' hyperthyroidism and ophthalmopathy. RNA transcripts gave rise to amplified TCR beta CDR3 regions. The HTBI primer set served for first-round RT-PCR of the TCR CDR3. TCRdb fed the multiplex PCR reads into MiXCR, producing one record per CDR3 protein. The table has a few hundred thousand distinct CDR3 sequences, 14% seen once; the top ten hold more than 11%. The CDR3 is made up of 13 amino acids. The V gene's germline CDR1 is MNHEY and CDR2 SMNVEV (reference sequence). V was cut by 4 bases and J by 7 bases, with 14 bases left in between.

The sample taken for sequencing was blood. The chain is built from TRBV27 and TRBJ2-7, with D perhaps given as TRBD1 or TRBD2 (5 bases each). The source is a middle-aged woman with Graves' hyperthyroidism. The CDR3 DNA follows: TGTGCCAGCAGTTCTAACGGTGAGGGGGAGCAGTACTTC. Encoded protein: CASSSNGEGEQYF.